The source of this TCR beta chain is a study of a mutant IDH1 vaccine in newly diagnosed glioma. For the study at large: Sex distribution of treated patients was about 62% male and approximately 38% female; mean age was around 40 years. Therapy received beforehand was radiotherapy, temozolomide, or both, with most patients given both.

The time point here: week 11, during vaccination. Vaccination used 300 ug of mutant IDH1 20-mer peptide per dose, with topical imiquimod. Concerning this clone: Its target is unknown.

Profiled with immunoSEQ multiplex PCR; TCRdb holds only in-frame clones, not every one. The table lists tens of thousands of clones, about 78% of them singletons, with approximately 10% in the top ten. V lost 4 bases to trimming and J lost 1 base, with 18 bases between them. Germline CDR1 is SGHRS and CDR2 is YFSETQ. CDR3 length equals 18 residues. The specimen was PBMCs, collected from a glioma patient whose treatment included an IDH1 peptide vaccine. V and J are TRBV5-1 and TRBJ2-6, with D perhaps matching TRBD1 or TRBD2 (5 bases each). The TCR sequence derives from a woman younger than 30 with glioma. The CDR3 DNA follows: TGCGCCAGCAGCCCGGGACGCGAATGGGTTTCTGGGGCCAACGTCCTGACTTTC. Translating it yields CASSPGREWVSGANVLTF.